Listed below are T cell receptor beta chains from one sample, sequenced in a study of persistence of HIV-infected CD4 T cells. Antigen specificity for these receptors is unknown. Only in-frame clones appear in the TCRdb table, and some are missing; sequencing was by immunoSEQ multiplex PCR. The sample yields roughly 41,000 clones, roughly 80% seen once. The starting material was CD4+ T cells sorted from PBMCs after 18-hour stimulation, obtained from a patient who received antiretroviral therapy. The receptors come from an adult man with HIV who was CMV-seropositive. CDR3s include the opening cysteine and the closing phenylalanine or tryptophan. Fields, in order: J gene, V gene, D gene, clone size, CDR3 DNA, CDR3 protein. The D gene is left open where the match is weak. Expanded clones get a size class; other rows say once, few or many, or leave the size out.

j_gene: TRBJ1-1; v_gene: TRBV6-5; d_gene: -; abundance: -; CDR3nt: TGTGCCAGCAGTTACTCGTGGGGCACTGAAGCTTTCTTT; CDR3aa: CASSYSWGTEAFF
j_gene: TRBJ2-7; v_gene: TRBV14; d_gene: TRBD2; abundance: -; CDR3nt: TGTGCCAGCAGCCAACAGCGGGGGAAAAGGAGTGGGACGAACGCCTACGAGCAGTACTTC; CDR3aa: CASSQQRGKRSGTNAYEQYF
j_gene: TRBJ2-7; v_gene: TRBV5-1; d_gene: -; abundance: -; CDR3nt: TGCGCCAGCAGCTTGGGAGGAGGACGAGAAGTTGTTGAGCAGTACTTC; CDR3aa: CASSLGGGREVVEQYF
j_gene: TRBJ1-1; v_gene: TRBV11-3; d_gene: -; abundance: -; CDR3nt: TGTGCCAGCAGCCAAGGGAATACTGAAGCTTTCTTT; CDR3aa: CASSQGNTEAFF
j_gene: TRBJ2-2; v_gene: TRBV27; d_gene: TRBD1; abundance: -; CDR3nt: TGTGCCAGCAGTCCTCCCTGGACAGGGAGCGGTTGGACCGGGGAGCTGTTTTTT; CDR3aa: CASSPPWTGSGWTGELFF
j_gene: TRBJ2-3; v_gene: TRBV6-5; d_gene: -; abundance: -; CDR3nt: TGTGCCAGCACCCCGGAAGTGTCGTGGACAGATACGCAGTATTTT; CDR3aa: CASTPEVSWTDTQYF
j_gene: TRBJ2-4; v_gene: TRBV2; d_gene: -; abundance: -; CDR3nt: TGTGCCAGCAGTCGAGACGTAGCCAAAAACATTCAGTACTTC; CDR3aa: CASSRDVAKNIQYF
j_gene: TRBJ2-7; v_gene: TRBV2; d_gene: TRBD1; abundance: -; CDR3nt: TGTGCCAGCACTAGGGACAGCCCATTAACCTACGAGCAGTACTTC; CDR3aa: CASTRDSPLTYEQYF
j_gene: TRBJ1-2; v_gene: TRBV6-4; d_gene: TRBD1; abundance: -; CDR3nt: TGTGCCAGCAGTGACGGGACAGGGGGCGTGCGTGGCTACACCTTC; CDR3aa: CASSDGTGGVRGYTF
j_gene: TRBJ1-6; v_gene: TRBV2; d_gene: -; abundance: few; CDR3nt: TGTGCCAGCACTACAGGGAGTTCTTCACCCCTCCACTTT; CDR3aa: CASTTGSSSPLHF
j_gene: TRBJ2-7; v_gene: TRBV18; d_gene: -; abundance: -; CDR3nt: TGTGCCAGCTCACCGAATTCGCAGTCCTACGAGCAGTACTTC; CDR3aa: CASSPNSQSYEQYF
j_gene: TRBJ1-4; v_gene: TRBV4-1; d_gene: TRBD1; abundance: -; CDR3nt: TGCGCCAGCAGCCGACAGGGCAATAATGAAAAACTGTTTTTT; CDR3aa: CASSRQGNNEKLFF
j_gene: TRBJ1-5; v_gene: TRBV2; d_gene: -; abundance: once; CDR3nt: TGTGCCAGCAGTGGGGTCCCTAATCAGCCCCAGCATTTT; CDR3aa: CASSGVPNQPQHF
j_gene: TRBJ2-4; v_gene: TRBV3-1/TRBV3-2; d_gene: -; abundance: -; CDR3nt: TGTGCCAGCAGCCAAGGGGGCGGGAACATTCAGTACTTC; CDR3aa: CASSQGGGNIQYF
j_gene: TRBJ1-1; v_gene: TRBV6-5; d_gene: -; abundance: -; CDR3nt: TGTGCCAGCAGCTCCGGGAGGGGAGAAGGTTTCTTT; CDR3aa: CASSSGRGEGFF
j_gene: TRBJ1-2; v_gene: TRBV3-1/TRBV3-2; d_gene: -; abundance: once; CDR3nt: TGTGCCAGCAGCTACACGGAATATGGCTACACCTTC; CDR3aa: CASSYTEYGYTF
j_gene: TRBJ2-3; v_gene: TRBV27; d_gene: TRBD1; abundance: -; CDR3nt: TGTGCCAGCAGTCCTGCAGACAGGGTTTTAAATACGCAGTATTTT; CDR3aa: CASSPADRVLNTQYF
j_gene: TRBJ2-1; v_gene: TRBV5-1; d_gene: -; abundance: -; CDR3nt: TGCGCCAGCAGCGGCGGGCTTTCCAATGAGCAGTTCTTC; CDR3aa: CASSGGLSNEQFF
j_gene: TRBJ2-1; v_gene: TRBV19; d_gene: -; abundance: -; CDR3nt: TGTGCCAGTAGTCGGCAGGGAGGAAAGAATGAGCAGTTCTTC; CDR3aa: CASSRQGGKNEQFF
j_gene: TRBJ2-1; v_gene: TRBV7-3; d_gene: -; abundance: -; CDR3nt: TGTGCCAGCAGCTTAAACGGCCCGGTGGGATCCTACAATGAGCAGTTCTTC; CDR3aa: CASSLNGPVGSYNEQFF
j_gene: TRBJ2-2; v_gene: TRBV27; d_gene: -; abundance: -; CDR3nt: TGTGCCAGCAGTCCCTTCAACACCGGGGAGCTGTTTTTT; CDR3aa: CASSPFNTGELFF
j_gene: TRBJ2-3; v_gene: TRBV18; d_gene: TRBD1; abundance: once; CDR3nt: TGTGCCAGCTCATTCAGGACAGGCCCCACAGATACGCAGTATTTT; CDR3aa: CASSFRTGPTDTQYF
j_gene: TRBJ1-4; v_gene: TRBV5-1; d_gene: -; abundance: -; CDR3nt: TGCGCCAGCAGCTTGTCGGACAGTTCTAATGAAAAACTGTTTTTT; CDR3aa: CASSLSDSSNEKLFF
j_gene: TRBJ1-5; v_gene: TRBV19; d_gene: -; abundance: -; CDR3nt: TGTGCCAGTAGTATAAGTCTGTTGGGCAATCAGCCCCAGCATTTT; CDR3aa: CASSISLLGNQPQHF
j_gene: TRBJ2-7; v_gene: TRBV7-2; d_gene: -; abundance: -; CDR3nt: TGTGCCAGCAGACAGGGTCCCTACGAGCAGTACTTC; CDR3aa: CASRQGPYEQYF
j_gene: TRBJ1-5; v_gene: TRBV6-2/TRBV6-3; d_gene: -; abundance: few; CDR3nt: TGTGCCAGCAGTTACCTCGGGACACTTAGCAATCAGCCCCAGCATTTT; CDR3aa: CASSYLGTLSNQPQHF
j_gene: TRBJ2-7; v_gene: TRBV7-2; d_gene: TRBD1; abundance: few; CDR3nt: TGTGCCAGCAGCTACCAGACAGGGGTAACCTACGAGCAGTACTTC; CDR3aa: CASSYQTGVTYEQYF
j_gene: TRBJ2-6; v_gene: TRBV15; d_gene: -; abundance: -; CDR3nt: TGTGCCACCAGTCACATTTTCTCTGGGGCCAACGTCCTGACTTTC; CDR3aa: CATSHIFSGANVLTF
j_gene: TRBJ1-5; v_gene: TRBV2; d_gene: -; abundance: -; CDR3nt: TGTGCCAGCACTATGGGGGAAGGCAATCAGCCCCAGCATTTT; CDR3aa: CASTMGEGNQPQHF
j_gene: TRBJ2-7; v_gene: TRBV6-5; d_gene: TRBD1; abundance: -; CDR3nt: TGTGCCAGCAGTCCAGGGACAGACCGCTACGAGCAGTACTTC; CDR3aa: CASSPGTDRYEQYF
j_gene: TRBJ1-6; v_gene: TRBV7-2; d_gene: -; abundance: -; CDR3nt: TGTGCCAGCAGTCGGACTAACCGATCACCCCTCCACTTT; CDR3aa: CASSRTNRSPLHF
j_gene: TRBJ2-3; v_gene: TRBV28; d_gene: -; abundance: -; CDR3nt: TGTGCCAGCAGTTTTACTGGAGATACGCAGTATTTT; CDR3aa: CASSFTGDTQYF
j_gene: TRBJ1-1; v_gene: TRBV28; d_gene: -; abundance: -; CDR3nt: TGTGCCAGCAGTTTAAGGGGGGCCCTTTTACAGGGAGACTTT; CDR3aa: CASSLRGALLQGDF
j_gene: TRBJ1-2; v_gene: TRBV4-2; d_gene: -; abundance: once; CDR3nt: TGTGCCAGCAGCCAAGAATCGTCCGGGGGCAGAGGCTACACCTTC; CDR3aa: CASSQESSGGRGYTF
j_gene: TRBJ1-1; v_gene: TRBV6-5; d_gene: -; abundance: -; CDR3nt: TGTGCCAGCAGTCGGGAAGGACTCTACACTGAAGCTTTCTTT; CDR3aa: CASSREGLYTEAFF
j_gene: TRBJ2-3; v_gene: TRBV24-1; d_gene: -; abundance: -; CDR3nt: TGTGCCACCAGTGATCCGATTGTAGGGGACACAGATACGCAGTATTTT; CDR3aa: CATSDPIVGDTDTQYF
j_gene: TRBJ2-2; v_gene: TRBV29-1; d_gene: -; abundance: -; CDR3nt: -; CDR3aa: CSVERWGLAGGRTPGSCFF
j_gene: TRBJ1-1; v_gene: TRBV3-1/TRBV3-2; d_gene: -; abundance: few; CDR3nt: TGTGCCAGCAGCCAAACACAGGGGAACACTGAAGCTTTCTTT; CDR3aa: CASSQTQGNTEAFF
j_gene: TRBJ2-7; v_gene: TRBV3-1/TRBV3-2; d_gene: TRBD1; abundance: few; CDR3nt: TGTGCCAGCAGCCGGACAGGGGGACTCGAGCAGTACTTC; CDR3aa: CASSRTGGLEQYF
j_gene: TRBJ1-3; v_gene: TRBV7-9; d_gene: -; abundance: -; CDR3nt: TGTGCCAGCAGCTCGTATGGGGGAGGGCCGAACACCATATATTTT; CDR3aa: CASSSYGGGPNTIYF
j_gene: TRBJ2-1; v_gene: TRBV19; d_gene: TRBD2; abundance: -; CDR3nt: TGTGCCAGTAGTCCAGGGACTAGCGGGGGGCGGAATGAGCAGTTCTTC; CDR3aa: CASSPGTSGGRNEQFF
j_gene: TRBJ1-4; v_gene: TRBV18; d_gene: -; abundance: -; CDR3nt: TGTGCCAGCTCACAAAGTTCGAGTTCGGCAAATGAAAAACTGTTTTTT; CDR3aa: CASSQSSSSANEKLFF
j_gene: TRBJ2-7; v_gene: TRBV29-1; d_gene: TRBD1; abundance: once; CDR3nt: TGCAGCGTTGAAGAGCGACAGGGCTACGAGCAGTACTTC; CDR3aa: CSVEERQGYEQYF
j_gene: TRBJ2-3; v_gene: TRBV28; d_gene: -; abundance: -; CDR3nt: TGTGCCAGCAGTCTAGTGGGGAGTACGCAGTATTTT; CDR3aa: CASSLVGSTQYF
j_gene: TRBJ2-3; v_gene: TRBV2; d_gene: TRBD2; abundance: -; CDR3nt: TGTGCCAGCAGTGTAGCGGGGGGGCAGGGAGATACGCAGTATTTT; CDR3aa: CASSVAGGQGDTQYF
j_gene: TRBJ2-2; v_gene: TRBV5-1; d_gene: -; abundance: -; CDR3nt: TGCGCCAGCAGCTTACAGGTTGACTTAAACACCGGGGAGCTGTTTTTT; CDR3aa: CASSLQVDLNTGELFF
j_gene: TRBJ1-4; v_gene: TRBV6-6; d_gene: -; abundance: -; CDR3nt: TGTGCCAGCAGTTGGCGGGAAAAACTGTTTTTT; CDR3aa: CASSWREKLFF
j_gene: TRBJ2-7; v_gene: TRBV30; d_gene: -; abundance: -; CDR3nt: TGTGCCTGCCTAGGGGCCCCCGAATCCCCCAACGAGCAGTACTTC; CDR3aa: CACLGAPESPNEQYF
j_gene: TRBJ1-6; v_gene: TRBV9; d_gene: -; abundance: few; CDR3nt: TGTGCCAGCAGCGTAGACGGCGGAGTTCGCGCCCTCCACTTT; CDR3aa: CASSVDGGVRALHF
j_gene: TRBJ1-5; v_gene: TRBV28; d_gene: -; abundance: -; CDR3nt: TGTGCCAGCAGTGGAGAGGGGGGGGGAAATCAGCCCCAGCATTTT; CDR3aa: CASSGEGGGNQPQHF
j_gene: TRBJ2-7; v_gene: TRBV4-2; d_gene: -; abundance: -; CDR3nt: TGTGCCAGCAGCCCGTCGACCGGGACAAAAGACTACGAGCAGTACTTC; CDR3aa: CASSPSTGTKDYEQYF
j_gene: TRBJ2-4; v_gene: TRBV2; d_gene: TRBD1; abundance: once; CDR3nt: TGTGCCAGCTCCCCCGGGACAGGGGGGAACATTCAGTACTTC; CDR3aa: CASSPGTGGNIQYF
j_gene: TRBJ2-3; v_gene: TRBV7-9; d_gene: -; abundance: -; CDR3nt: TGTGCCAGCAGCACAGGACTGGCGGATACGCAGTATTTT; CDR3aa: CASSTGLADTQYF
j_gene: TRBJ1-5; v_gene: TRBV28; d_gene: -; abundance: -; CDR3nt: TGTGCCAGCACACGGACAGTCGGGAATCAGCCCCAGCATTTT; CDR3aa: CASTRTVGNQPQHF
j_gene: TRBJ1-1; v_gene: TRBV6-6; d_gene: TRBD1; abundance: -; CDR3nt: TGTGCCAGCAGTATTCTACAGGGGCTTGAAGCTTTCTTT; CDR3aa: CASSILQGLEAFF
j_gene: TRBJ1-4; v_gene: TRBV9; d_gene: -; abundance: once; CDR3nt: TGTGCCAGCAGCGTAGGTGGGAATCGTGAAAAACTGTTTTTT; CDR3aa: CASSVGGNREKLFF
j_gene: TRBJ1-1; v_gene: TRBV18; d_gene: -; abundance: -; CDR3nt: TGTGCCAGCTCCGGGGCACAAAGGAACACTGAAGCTTTCTTT; CDR3aa: CASSGAQRNTEAFF
j_gene: TRBJ1-5; v_gene: TRBV6-5; d_gene: -; abundance: -; CDR3nt: TGTGCCAGCAGCTCGGGCCTTAGAGGGAATCAGCCCCAGCATTTT; CDR3aa: CASSSGLRGNQPQHF
j_gene: TRBJ1-5; v_gene: TRBV6-5; d_gene: TRBD1; abundance: -; CDR3nt: TGTGCCAGCAGTTCCTACAGGGGCATAGGGCAGCCCCAGCATTTT; CDR3aa: CASSSYRGIGQPQHF
j_gene: TRBJ1-6; v_gene: TRBV27; d_gene: -; abundance: -; CDR3nt: TGTGCCAGCAGTCTCGGGACGGAGGGGAATTCACCCCTCCACTTT; CDR3aa: CASSLGTEGNSPLHF